The 27 T cell receptor beta chains below come from one sample, sequenced in a study of shared clonotypes between healthy human individuals. Here immunoSEQ multiplex PCR was the method, and the copy in TCRdb shows in-frame clones only, minus some. The sample consists of 2 million to 3 million clones, approximately 93% of them appearing once. The sample comprised naive CD4+ T cells from PBMCs. Subset denoted: CD45RA+ positively selected. These receptors all come from a man aged 18 to 30 in good health. Some clones in this sample may be carry-over from other donors' samples.

V is TRBV6-7 and J is TRBJ2-2; 8 positions agree with TRBD1. TRBV6-7 is treated as an ORF (open reading frame) with a function not yet certain. This CDR3 spans 18 amino acids. J gave up 1 base and V 7 bases, and 14 bases lay outside the gene matches. For the CDR3, the DNA is TGTGCCAGCACGTCCTCTTGGCACGACAGGGGGAACACCGGGGAGCTGTTTTTT. Protein sequence: CASTSSWHDRGNTGELFF.

The genes are TRBV7-8 and TRBJ2-1, with D perhaps TRBD2 (5 bases). The ends were cut back, 3 bases at V and 0 bases at J, with 15 bases in the middle. This CDR3 spans 17 amino acids. Germline V CDR1 and CDR2: SGHVS, FQNEAQ. CDR3 bases: TGTGCCAGCAGCTTGAATCTAGTGGGGAGCTCCTACAATGAGCAGTTCTTC. Amino acids: CASSLNLVGSSYNEQFF.

V gene TRBV27 combines with J gene TRBJ2-1; D may be TRBD1 (5 bases). In germline, CDR1 is MNHEY, CDR2 SMNVEV (reference sequence). The CDR3 extends over 16 amino acids. Trimming stripped 6 bases from V and 0 bases from J, with 15 bases between. CDR3 region: CASSDRYQSSYNEQFF. CDR3 in DNA: TGTGCCAGCAGCGACAGATACCAAAGCTCCTACAATGAGCAGTTCTTC.

The V gene is TRBV15, the J gene TRBJ2-5; D call uncertain. Germline V gives CDR1 LNHNV, CDR2 YYDKDF (reference sequence). The CDR3 is 12 residues long. Trimming took 5 bases from V and 5 from J, leaving 9 bases between them. CDR3 nucleotide sequence: TGTGCCACCAGCGGAAATGGGGAGACCCAGTACTTC. Residues: CATSGNGETQYF.

The chain carries TRBV29-1 and TRBJ2-1, with TRBD1 matching over 8 bases. This CDR3 has 12 residues. Germline-derived CDR1 and CDR2 are SQVTM and ANQGSEA. V was pared by 8 bases and J by 4 bases, with 4 bases of the junction left unmatched. The chain's CDR3 is CSIDRGYNEQFF. In DNA form, the CDR3 reads TGCAGCATCGACAGGGGTTACAATGAGCAGTTCTTC.

V is TRBV18 and J is TRBJ2-1, with D perhaps matching TRBD1 (6 bases). Germline V gene sequence: CDR1 KGHSH, CDR2 LQKENI. V gave up 5 bases and J gave up 4 bases, with 12 bases separating them. CDR3 length: 14 amino acids. CDR3 in amino acids: CASSGVQGYNEQFF. The CDR3 bases are TGTGCCAGCTCAGGGGTACAGGGTTACAATGAGCAGTTCTTC.

This chain joins TRBV5-1 and TRBJ1-1; 7 positions agree with TRBD1. This CDR3 comprises 15 residues. V shed 4 bases, J shed 2 bases, and the junction held 8 bases outside the gene matches. Germline assignment: CDR1 SGHRS and CDR2 YFSETQ. The CDR3 nucleotides are TGCGCCAGCAGCATAGGACAGGCTATTAACACTGAAGCTTTCTTT. Amino acid sequence: CASSIGQAINTEAFF.

This clone turned up a few times. The chain uses TRBV19 and TRBJ2-5, with 9 positions matching TRBD1. Germline trimming cut 5 bases from V and 0 bases from J; bases unmatched to any gene: 10. CDR3 length equals 17 residues. Germline V gene data show CDR1 as LNHDA and CDR2 as SQIVND (reference sequence). CDR3 DNA sequence: TGTGCCAGTAGTCCAAGCCGGACAGGGGACTACCAAGAGACCCAGTACTTC. Encoded protein: CASSPSRTGDYQETQYF.

This clone has only one observation. The chain is built from TRBV5-6 and TRBJ2-5, with D unresolved. CDR3 length: 15 residues. Trimming took off 4 bases at V and 1 base at J, with 14 bases between the two ends. The germline CDR1 and CDR2 sequences are SGHDT and YYEEEE. The chain's CDR3 is CASSPFARPQETQYF. CDR3 DNA sequence: TGTGCCAGCAGCCCGTTCGCACGGCCCCAAGAGACCCAGTACTTC. Combining the CDR3 with reference TRBV5-6 and TRBJ2-5 gives the whole variable domain DAGVTQSPTHLIKTRGQQVTLRCSPKSGHDTVSWYQQALGQGPQFIFQYYEEEERQRGNFPDRFSGHQFPNYSSELNVNALLLGDSALYLCASSPFARPQETQYFGPGTRLLVL.

This sequence joins TRBV5-1 and TRBJ2-5, with TRBD2 matching over 13 bases. Germline lookup yields CDR1 SGHRS and CDR2 YFSETQ. The CDR3 spans 16 residues. V was pared by 0 bases and J by 3 bases, with 2 bases of the junction left unmatched. CDR3 in amino acids: CASSLELAGGEETQYF. The CDR3 nucleotides read TGCGCCAGCAGCTTGGAACTAGCGGGAGGGGAAGAGACCCAGTACTTC. Full variable domain (rest looked up from reference TRBV5-1 and TRBJ2-5): KAGVTQTPRYLIKTRGQQVTLSCSPISGHRSVSWYQQTPGQGLQFLFEYFSETQRNKGNFPGRFSGRQFSNSRSEMNVSTLELGDSALYLCASSLELAGGEETQYFGPGTRLLVL.

This clone was recorded once. This chain joins TRBV29-1 and TRBJ2-7; D is perhaps TRBD2 (5 bases). CDR1 and CDR2 (germline): SQVTM, ANQGSEA. The CDR3 contains 13 residues. Trimming took 7 bases from V and 5 from J, leaving 18 bases between them. The CDR3 DNA reads as TGCAGCGGGACGGGGAACGTAGGCGACGAGCAGTACTTC. The encoded protein is CSGTGNVGDEQYF.

V and J are TRBV9 and TRBJ2-3, with D unresolved. The CDR3 covers 14 residues. Trimming stripped 1 base from V and 2 bases from J, with 8 bases between. Germline CDR1 reads SGDLS; CDR2 reads YYNGEE. CDR3 sequence (DNA): TGTGCCAGCAGCGTAATCCAAAACACAGATACGCAGTATTTT. This codes for CASSVIQNTDTQYF.

The chain has TRBV15 and TRBJ2-1; the match to TRBD1 covers 8 bases. Germline CDR1 is LNHNV and CDR2 is YYDKDF (reference sequence). J gave up 2 bases and V 7 bases, and 4 bases lay outside the gene matches. The CDR3 covers 14 residues. In DNA form, the CDR3 reads TGTGCCACCAAACCACAGGGGGCCTACAATGAGCAGTTCTTC. Its protein product is CATKPQGAYNEQFF.

The chain uses TRBV5-4 and TRBJ2-5, with 10 bases aligning to TRBD2. Germline V CDR1 and CDR2: SGHNT, YYREEE (reference sequence). There are 16 residues in the CDR3. Trimming at V came to 1 base and at J to 3 bases, leaving 6 bases not matched to a gene. CDR3 loop: CASSLSPSGREETQYF. CDR3 DNA sequence: TGTGCCAGCAGCTTGTCCCCCAGCGGGAGGGAAGAGACCCAGTACTTC.

V gene TRBV27 combines with J gene TRBJ2-2; 10 bases align to TRBD2. The ends lost 6 bases at V and 4 bases at J; junction bases unmatched: 8. The germline gives CDR1 MNHEY, CDR2 SMNVEV (reference sequence). The CDR3 sequence is 16 residues long. CDR3 coding DNA: TGTGCCAGCAGCGGGCTAGCGGGAGCCGGCACCGGGGAGCTGTTTTTT. Encoded protein: CASSGLAGAGTGELFF.

The chain carries TRBV5-1 and TRBJ2-7; D gene ambiguous. CDR3 length equals 13 residues. Germline V gene lookup returns CDR1 SGHRS and CDR2 YFSETQ. With 1 base removed from V and 6 bases from J, the gap between germline ends came to 11 bases. The DNA for the CDR3 is TGCGCCAGCAGCTTGTTCACGCCGTCCGAGCAGTACTTC. Protein sequence: CASSLFTPSEQYF.

V usage is TRBV28 and J usage is TRBJ2-7, with D uncertain. CDR3 size: 12 residues. V dropped 6 bases and J dropped 3 bases, with 9 bases sitting between them. Germline assignment: CDR1 MDHEN and CDR2 SYDVKM. In DNA, the CDR3 is TGTGCCAGCAGCCCGGACCTCTACGAGCAGTACTTC. Its translation: CASSPDLYEQYF.

The chain is built from TRBV10-3 and TRBJ2-2, with 7 bases identical to TRBD2. The CDR3 sequence is 14 residues long. The germline CDR1 and CDR2 sequences are ENHRY and SYGVKD. V lost 8 bases and J lost 7; bases outside the gene matches: 10. CDR3 DNA sequence: TGTGCCATCCGTCGAGAGCGGGGTCGCGGGGAGCTGTTTTTT. This codes for CAIRRERGRGELFF.

The chain carries TRBV4-2 and TRBJ2-1; 7 bases are a match to TRBD2. With V trimmed by 2 bases and J by 4 bases, 5 bases remained unmatched. The germline gives CDR1 LGHNA, CDR2 YNFKEQ. CDR3 length equals 15 residues. CDR3 protein: CASSQKAGLYNEQFF. CDR3 coding DNA: TGTGCCAGCAGCCAAAAAGCGGGACTATACAATGAGCAGTTCTTC.

The chain employs TRBV4-3 and TRBJ2-2; either TRBD1 or TRBD2 may supply D (6 bases each). Trimming shortened V by 0 bases and J by 6 bases, and 11 bases separated the two germline ends. The CDR3 has 15 residues. Germline values: CDR1 LGHNA, CDR2 YSLEER. DNA of the CDR3: TGCGCCAGCAGCCAAGAAACGGAGGGGGCCGGGGAGCTGTTTTTT. Residues: CASSQETEGAGELFF.

CDR3 in DNA: TGTGCCAGTAGCCGGGACATCTTCTCTGGGGCCAACGTCCTGACTTTC. Its protein product is CASSRDIFSGANVLTF. V is TRBV19 and J is TRBJ2-6; D may be TRBD1 (6 bases). The CDR3 has 16 residues. Germline assignment: CDR1 LNHDA and CDR2 SQIVND (reference sequence). Between the trimmed V and J ends, which lost 6 bases and 0 bases, there was a span of 12 bases.

The chain has TRBV6-5 and TRBJ2-7; TRBD1 aligns across 7 bases. Per the germline V gene, CDR1 is MNHEY and CDR2 is SVGAGI. CDR3 length equals 15 residues. Unmatched junction bases numbered 13, after V lost 0 bases and J lost 11 bases. This chain's CDR3 is CASSYSRTGQSWEYF. CDR3 sequence (DNA): TGTGCCAGCAGTTACTCCAGGACAGGACAATCCTGGGAGTACTTC.

V gene TRBV5-1 combines with J gene TRBJ2-7; 7 bases are shared with TRBD2. The CDR3 extends over 16 amino acids. The germline V gene has CDR1 SGHRS and CDR2 YFSETQ. After removal of 4 bases from V and 2 bases from J, the junction contained 12 bases not matched to a gene. CDR3 bases: TGCGCCAGCAGCGGCTACTATAGCGGGCCCACCTACGAGCAGTACTTC. This sequence encodes CASSGYYSGPTYEQYF.

The chain links TRBV6-1 to TRBJ2-7; either TRBD1 or TRBD2 may supply D (5 bases each). Trimming left V 0 bases short and J 3 bases short, with 18 bases between. This CDR3 is built from 17 residues. CDR1 MNHNS and CDR2 SASEGT come from the germline V gene. The CDR3 bases are TGTGCCAGCAGTGAAGCGGCCGGGGCGCCGGTATTCTACGAGCAGTACTTC. The encoded protein is CASSEAAGAPVFYEQYF.

The rearrangement uses TRBV19 and TRBJ1-1; no clear D. The CDR3 loop spans 13 amino acids. V gave up 2 bases and J gave up 1 base, with 5 bases separating them. CDR1 and CDR2 (germline): LNHDA, SQIVND (reference sequence). This CDR3 reads CASSINGNTEAFF. CDR3 bases: TGTGCCAGTAGTATAAACGGGAACACTGAAGCTTTCTTT.

V usage is TRBV5-1 and J usage is TRBJ2-7; 7 bases are shared with TRBD1. CDR3 length: 16 amino acids. CDR1 and CDR2 (germline): SGHRS, YFSETQ. J gave up 5 bases and V 0 bases, and 11 bases lay outside the gene matches. CDR3 bases: TGCGCCAGCAGCTTGGCCGAGACAGGGCCTTATCACGAGCAGTACTTC. It is translated as CASSLAETGPYHEQYF.

This clone was detected only once. Distinct nucleotide sequences in the sample also encode this CDR3. The chain links TRBV7-9 to TRBJ1-2; TRBD1 aligns across 9 bases. The length of the CDR3 is 13 residues. Trimming cost V 6 bases and J 4 bases; bases outside gene matches: 3. CDR1 is SEHNR and CDR2 is FQNEAQ in the germline V gene (reference sequence). CDR3 protein: CASSPGQGYGYTF. The CDR3 region has the DNA TGTGCCAGCAGTCCGGGACAGGGCTATGGCTACACCTTC.